In its sample, the clone carrying this TCR beta chain was seen many times. The target antigen is unknown. The source of the sample is a study of spatial heterogeneity in lung cancer. Looking at the study overall: Matched bulk RNA-seq yielded a T cell transcriptional module score. Counts of TCR transcripts in tumor regions correlated strongly with that score.

This CDR3 spans 11 amino acids. CDR1 and CDR2 from the germline V gene are MNHNY and SVGAGI (reference sequence). V lost 8 bases and J 8 bases, leaving 12 bases between the germline ends. Study findings and constraints: One measure, the expanded intratumoral alpha and beta TCR count, tracked tumor mutation counts.

The time point: sample taken at primary tumor resection. Extraction of whole RNA from tumor, nontumor lung or frozen PBMC preceded unsorted sequencing. TCR cDNA molecules each carried a unique molecular identifier. TCRdb recomputed calls from the 5' RACE reads with MiXCR, one row per CDR3 protein. Found here are 20,000 to 30,000 distinct CDR3 sequences, 8.8% of them singletons; the top ten hold 7.5% to 8%. The chain couples TRBV6-6 to TRBJ1-2, with no clear D. The material sequenced was lung tumor tissue, taken at surgery. The source of this sequence is a male donor with early-stage non-small cell lung cancer. The CDR3 coding sequence is TGTGCCAGCTTAGGGCAGAGCGGCTACACCTTC. This gives the protein CASLGQSGYTF.